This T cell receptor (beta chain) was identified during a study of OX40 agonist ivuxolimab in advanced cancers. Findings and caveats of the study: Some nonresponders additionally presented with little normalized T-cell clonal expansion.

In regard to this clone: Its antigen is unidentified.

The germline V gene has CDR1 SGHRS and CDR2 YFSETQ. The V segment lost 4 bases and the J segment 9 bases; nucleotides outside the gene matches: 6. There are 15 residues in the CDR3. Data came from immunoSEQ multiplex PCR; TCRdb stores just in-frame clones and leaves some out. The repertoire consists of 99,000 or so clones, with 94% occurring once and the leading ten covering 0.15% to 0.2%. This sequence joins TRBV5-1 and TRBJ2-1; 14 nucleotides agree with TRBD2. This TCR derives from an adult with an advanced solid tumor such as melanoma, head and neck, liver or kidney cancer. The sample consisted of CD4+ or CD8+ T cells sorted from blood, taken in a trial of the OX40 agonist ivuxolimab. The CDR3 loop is CASSPTSGGEFEQFF. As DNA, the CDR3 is TGCGCCAGCAGCCCGACTAGCGGGGGGGAATTTGAGCAGTTCTTC.